A selection of T cell receptor beta chains follows, all from one sample in a study of identical twins. TCRdb called the 5' RACE reads again in MiXCR, with one record for every CDR3 protein. This sample has about 790,000 distinct CDR3 sequences, with roughly 20% found just once. The data also belong to a second study, concerning T cells expressing NK-cell markers.

Input material: PBMCs. The receptors come from a woman aged 18-29 years in good health. The CDR3 runs from the conserved cysteine through the conserved F or W. The order of the fields is J gene, V gene, CDR3 protein.

j_call: TRBJ2-5; v_call: TRBV7-9; cdr3_aa: CASSWPPEGEKETQYF
j_call: TRBJ2-7; v_call: TRBV11-3; cdr3_aa: CASSLDPGQGCEQYF
j_call: TRBJ1-2; v_call: TRBV20-1; cdr3_aa: CSASTGVKDYGYTF
j_call: TRBJ2-5; v_call: TRBV20-1; cdr3_aa: CSPEPSGSGETQYF
j_call: TRBJ2-5; v_call: TRBV10-3; cdr3_aa: CATRDSGVGPSTETQYF
j_call: TRBJ2-2; v_call: TRBV10-3; cdr3_aa: CAISERPGGTGELFF
j_call: TRBJ1-1; v_call: TRBV12-3/TRBV12-4; cdr3_aa: CASSSATQNTEAFF
j_call: TRBJ2-7; v_call: TRBV7-9; cdr3_aa: CASSLRSEQYF
j_call: TRBJ2-1; v_call: TRBV6-1; cdr3_aa: CASRGLAGGMNEQFF
j_call: TRBJ1-4; v_call: TRBV6-1; cdr3_aa: CASSRRDGNEKLFF
j_call: TRBJ2-1; v_call: TRBV12-3/TRBV12-4; cdr3_aa: CASPPPGFHEQFF
j_call: TRBJ2-2; v_call: TRBV5-1; cdr3_aa: CASSLLLTENTGELFF
j_call: TRBJ2-1; v_call: TRBV10-1; cdr3_aa: CASMGGPYNEQFF
j_call: TRBJ2-1; v_call: TRBV10-2; cdr3_aa: CASRTHWLAGFEQFF
j_call: TRBJ2-5; v_call: TRBV29-1; cdr3_aa: CSTRDRGFQETQYF
j_call: TRBJ2-4; v_call: TRBV5-6; cdr3_aa: CASSFPGQGIFDIQYF
j_call: TRBJ2-2; v_call: TRBV6-1; cdr3_aa: CASRGLGRTGELFF
j_call: TRBJ1-1; v_call: TRBV6-6; cdr3_aa: CASSYRRQSEAFF
j_call: TRBJ1-5; v_call: TRBV20-1; cdr3_aa: CSARRTGIYQPQHF
j_call: TRBJ2-7; v_call: TRBV7-2; cdr3_aa: CASSLGTGAFYEQYF
j_call: TRBJ2-1; v_call: TRBV6-5; cdr3_aa: CASWGLYNEQFF
j_call: TRBJ1-6; v_call: TRBV7-2; cdr3_aa: CASSPGQRNSPLHF
j_call: TRBJ2-7; v_call: TRBV18; cdr3_aa: CASSSRLTYEQYF
j_call: TRBJ2-5; v_call: TRBV9; cdr3_aa: CASSVNSRDQETQYF
j_call: TRBJ2-1; v_call: TRBV24-1; cdr3_aa: CATSPGTTSGETSSYNEQFF
j_call: TRBJ2-1; v_call: TRBV7-9; cdr3_aa: CAFASGGSRSEQFF
j_call: TRBJ2-7; v_call: TRBV14; cdr3_aa: CASSQGAGTGQYF
j_call: TRBJ1-6; v_call: TRBV10-2; cdr3_aa: CASSEGGSNSPLHF